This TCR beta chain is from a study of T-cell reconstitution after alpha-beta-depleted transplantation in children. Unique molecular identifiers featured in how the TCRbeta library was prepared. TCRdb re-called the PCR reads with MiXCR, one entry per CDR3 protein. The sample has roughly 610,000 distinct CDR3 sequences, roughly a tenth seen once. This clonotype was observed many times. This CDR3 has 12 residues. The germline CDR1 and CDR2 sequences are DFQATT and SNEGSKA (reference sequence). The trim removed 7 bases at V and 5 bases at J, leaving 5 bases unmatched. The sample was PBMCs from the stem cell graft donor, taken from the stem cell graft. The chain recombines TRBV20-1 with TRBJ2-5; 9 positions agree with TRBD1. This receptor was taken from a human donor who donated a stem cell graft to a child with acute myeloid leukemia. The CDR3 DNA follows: TGCAGTGTCAACAGGGGGCAGGAGACCCAGTACTTC. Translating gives CSVNRGQETQYF.